These 9 T cell receptor beta chains share one sample of origin, sequenced in a study of blood T cell repertoires in COVID-19 (TCRdb year 2020). Library creation used the immunoSEQ multiplex PCR assay. TCRdb stores this immuneACCESS table with in-frame sequences only. Part of the clones is absent; in the studies checked, under half of the shortfall reflects unresolved V genes, and no reason is known for the rest. The sample table records some 210,000 clones; about 91% of these occur just once. Around 1.2% of the sample is in the top ten clones. Material: peripheral blood. These receptors all come from a man aged 25-45 years with acute or convalescent COVID-19.

The CDR3 DNA sequence: TGTGCCAGTAGTCGACAGGGGGCGAACACCGGGGAGCTGTTTTTT. Its translation: CASSRQGANTGELFF. J is TRBJ2-2 and V is TRBV19, with 9 bases lining up with TRBD1. Germline lookup yields CDR1 LNHDA and CDR2 SQIVND (reference sequence). V trimming: 5 bases; J trimming: 0 bases; junction bases outside the gene matches: 1. The CDR3 totals 15 residues.

The genes are TRBV19 and TRBJ2-7; 9 bases agree with TRBD2. This CDR3 comprises 14 residues. The V segment lost 6 bases and the J segment 2 bases; nucleotides outside the gene matches: 5. Germline CDR1 and CDR2: LNHDA and SQIVND (reference sequence). The CDR3 coding sequence is TGTGCCAGTAGCCCGACTAGCGGACCCTACGAGCAGTACTTC. This sequence encodes CASSPTSGPYEQYF.

The gene calls are TRBV4-1 and TRBJ2-2; 10 positions match TRBD1. With V trimmed by 2 bases and J by 3 bases, 3 bases remained unmatched. This CDR3 is 16 amino acids long. Germline assignment: CDR1 MGHRA and CDR2 YSYEKL. CDR3 residues: CASSQRGTGDTGELFF. CDR3 nucleotides: TGCGCCAGCAGCCAAAGGGGGACAGGGGACACCGGGGAGCTGTTTTTT.

This chain joins TRBV7-3 and TRBJ2-1; 8 bases map to TRBD2. The CDR3 is 16 residues long. After removal of 0 bases from V and 0 bases from J, the junction contained 1 base not matched to a gene. The germline V gene has CDR1 SGHTA and CDR2 FQGTGA. The CDR3 region is CASSLTAGDSYNEQFF. CDR3 bases: TGTGCCAGCAGCTTAACAGCGGGAGACTCCTACAATGAGCAGTTCTTC.

The chain employs TRBV18 and TRBJ1-2; 7 nucleotides line up with TRBD1. Looked up from germline, CDR1 is KGHSH and CDR2 is LQKENI. The CDR3 loop spans 16 amino acids. The V gene end was trimmed by 3 bases and the J gene end by 8 bases; junction bases not matched to a gene: 15. The chain's CDR3 is CASSPRQGPLISGYTF. Here the CDR3 DNA reads TGTGCCAGCTCACCCAGACAGGGACCATTGATTTCGGGCTACACCTTC.

This clone was seen repeatedly, ten times or more. The V call is TRBV2, the J call TRBJ1-2, with 7 bases matching TRBD1. V shed 4 bases, J shed 2 bases, and the junction held 4 bases outside the gene matches. This CDR3 is 14 amino acids long. CDR1 SNHLY and CDR2 FYNNEI come from the germline V gene. CDR3 loop: CASSGQGVNYGYTF. The CDR3 DNA reads as TGTGCCAGCAGTGGACAGGGCGTCAACTATGGCTACACCTTC.

The CDR3 sequence is CASRPGQAISGANVLTF. The DNA for the CDR3 is TGTGCCAGCAGGCCGGGACAAGCAATTTCTGGGGCCAACGTCCTGACTTTC. The rearrangement joins TRBV11-2 to TRBJ2-6; tentatively, D is TRBD1 (6 bases). Germline CDR1 SGHAT, CDR2 FQNNGV. Trimming cost V 6 bases and J 1 base, with 16 bases left between them. The CDR3 extends over 17 amino acids. The full variable domain, its missing parts supplied by reference TRBV11-2 and TRBJ2-6, is EAGVAQSPRYKIIEKRQSVAFWCNPISGHATLYWYQQILGQGPKLLIQFQNNGVVDDSQLPKDRFSAERLKGVDSTLKIQPAKLEDSAVYLCASRPGQAISGANVLTFGAGSRLTVL.

This clone has only one observation. V usage is TRBV5-6 and J usage is TRBJ1-5; perhaps TRBD1 as D (6 bases). CDR3 length: 15 residues. Trimming removed 4 bases from V and 3 bases from J, with 14 bases in between. CDR1 is SGHDT, CDR2 YYEEEE, per germline. CDR3 sequence (DNA): TGTGCCAGCAGCCCGCGAGGACAGAACAATCAGCCCCAGCATTTT. This encodes CASSPRGQNNQPQHF.

This sequence joins TRBV28 and TRBJ2-1, with 13 bases lining up with TRBD2. Germline trimming cut 6 bases from V and 10 bases from J; bases unmatched to any gene: 9. The germline V gene encodes CDR1 MDHEN and CDR2 SYDVKM. The CDR3 runs to 15 residues. CDR3 coding DNA: TGTGCCAGCAGCTCGGGGACTAGCGGGAAAAGGGAGCAGTTCTTC. It encodes CASSSGTSGKREQFF.